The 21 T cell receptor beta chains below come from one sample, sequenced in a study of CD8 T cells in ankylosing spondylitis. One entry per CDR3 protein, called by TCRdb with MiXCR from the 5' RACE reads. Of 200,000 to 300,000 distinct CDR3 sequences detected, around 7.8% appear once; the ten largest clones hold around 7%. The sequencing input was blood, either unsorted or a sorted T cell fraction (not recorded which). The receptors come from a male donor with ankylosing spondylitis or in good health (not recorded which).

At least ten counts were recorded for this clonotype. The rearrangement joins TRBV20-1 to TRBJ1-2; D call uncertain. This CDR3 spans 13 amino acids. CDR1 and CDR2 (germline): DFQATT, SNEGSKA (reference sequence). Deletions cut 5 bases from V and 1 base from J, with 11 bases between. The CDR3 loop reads CSASWEVNYGYTF. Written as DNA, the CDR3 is TGCAGTGCTTCGTGGGAGGTTAACTATGGCTACACCTTC.

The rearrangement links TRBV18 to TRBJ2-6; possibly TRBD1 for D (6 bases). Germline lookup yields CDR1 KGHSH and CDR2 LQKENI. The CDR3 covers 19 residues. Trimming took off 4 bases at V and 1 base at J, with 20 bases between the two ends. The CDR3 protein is CASSLTTGPGGSGANVLTF. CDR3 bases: TGTGCCAGCTCACTCACTACAGGGCCGGGCGGTTCTGGGGCCAACGTCCTGACTTTC.

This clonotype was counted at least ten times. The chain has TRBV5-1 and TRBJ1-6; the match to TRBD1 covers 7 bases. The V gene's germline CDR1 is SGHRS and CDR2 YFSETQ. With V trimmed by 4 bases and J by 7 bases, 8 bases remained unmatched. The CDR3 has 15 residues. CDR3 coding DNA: TGCGCCAGCAGCACGACAGGGCGACGGAATTCACCCCTCCACTTT. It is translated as CASSTTGRRNSPLHF.

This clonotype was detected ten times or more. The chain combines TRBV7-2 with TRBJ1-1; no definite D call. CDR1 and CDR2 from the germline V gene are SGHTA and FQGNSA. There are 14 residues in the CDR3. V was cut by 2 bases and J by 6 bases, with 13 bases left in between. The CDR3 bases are TGTGCCAGCAGCTTATCCCGGACGGAATCTGAAGCTTTCTTT. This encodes CASSLSRTESEAFF.

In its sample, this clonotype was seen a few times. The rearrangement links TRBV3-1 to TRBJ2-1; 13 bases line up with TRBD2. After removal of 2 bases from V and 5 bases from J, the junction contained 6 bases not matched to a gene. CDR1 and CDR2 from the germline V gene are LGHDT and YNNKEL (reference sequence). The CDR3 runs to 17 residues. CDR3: CASSQTRGTSGNNEQFF. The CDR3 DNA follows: TGTGCCAGCAGCCAAACGAGGGGGACTAGCGGGAACAATGAGCAGTTCTTC.

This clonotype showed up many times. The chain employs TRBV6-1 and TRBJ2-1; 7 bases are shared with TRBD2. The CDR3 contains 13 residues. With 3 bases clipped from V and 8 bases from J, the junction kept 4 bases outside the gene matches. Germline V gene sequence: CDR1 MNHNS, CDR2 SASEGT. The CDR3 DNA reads TGTGCCAGCAGTGAGGGAGGGCTCGATGAGCAGTTCTTC. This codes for CASSEGGLDEQFF.

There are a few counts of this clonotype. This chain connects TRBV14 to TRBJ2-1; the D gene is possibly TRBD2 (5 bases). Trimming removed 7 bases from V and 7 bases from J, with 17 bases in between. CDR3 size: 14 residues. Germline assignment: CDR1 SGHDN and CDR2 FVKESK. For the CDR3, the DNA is TGTGCCAGCAAGGGTTCTCGGGGTACGAATGAGCAGTTCTTC. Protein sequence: CASKGSRGTNEQFF.

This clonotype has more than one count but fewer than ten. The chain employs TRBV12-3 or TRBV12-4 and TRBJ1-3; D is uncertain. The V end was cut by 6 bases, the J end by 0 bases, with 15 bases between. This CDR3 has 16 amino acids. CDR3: CASRTQQSLSGNTIYF. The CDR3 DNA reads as TGTGCCAGCAGAACCCAACAGAGTCTCTCTGGAAACACCATATATTTT.

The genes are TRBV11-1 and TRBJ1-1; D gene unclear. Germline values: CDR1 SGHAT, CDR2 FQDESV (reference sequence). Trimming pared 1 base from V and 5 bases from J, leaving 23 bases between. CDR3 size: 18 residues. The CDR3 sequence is CASSLVSWTQRGGTEAFF. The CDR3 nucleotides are TGTGCCAGCAGCTTAGTTAGTTGGACCCAACGGGGAGGAACTGAAGCTTTCTTT.

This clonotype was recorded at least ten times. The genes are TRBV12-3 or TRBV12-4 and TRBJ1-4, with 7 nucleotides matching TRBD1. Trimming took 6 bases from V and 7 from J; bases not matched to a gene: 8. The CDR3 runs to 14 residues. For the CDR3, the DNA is TGTGCCAGCAGGGACAGGATAGGCGGTGAAAAACTGTTTTTT. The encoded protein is CASRDRIGGEKLFF.

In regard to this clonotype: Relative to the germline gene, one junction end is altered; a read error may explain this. CDR3 DNA: TGCTGCGTGAGACCGGGACAGGGGCAAGAGACCCAGTACTTC. This gives the protein CCVRPGQGQETQYF. The chain couples TRBV29-1 to TRBJ2-5; 10 bases fit TRBD1. Germline V gives CDR1 SQVTM, CDR2 ANQGSEA. The CDR3 contains 14 residues.

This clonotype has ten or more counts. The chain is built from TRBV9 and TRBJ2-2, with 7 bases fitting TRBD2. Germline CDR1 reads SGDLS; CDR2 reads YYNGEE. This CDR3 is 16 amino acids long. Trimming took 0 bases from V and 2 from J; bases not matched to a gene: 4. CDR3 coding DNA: TGTGCCAGCAGCGTAGTCGGGACTATAAACACCGGGGAGCTGTTTTTT. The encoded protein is CASSVVGTINTGELFF. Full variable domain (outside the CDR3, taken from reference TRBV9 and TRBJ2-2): DSGVTQTPKHLITATGQRVTLRCSPRSGDLSVYWYQQSLDQGLQFLIQYYNGEERAKGNILERFSAQQFPDLHSELNLSSLELGDSALYFCASSVVGTINTGELFFGEGSRLTVL.

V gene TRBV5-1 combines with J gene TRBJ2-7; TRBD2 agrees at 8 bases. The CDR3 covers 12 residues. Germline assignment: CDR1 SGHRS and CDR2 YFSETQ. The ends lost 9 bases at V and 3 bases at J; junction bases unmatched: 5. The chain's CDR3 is CATRGGSYEQYF. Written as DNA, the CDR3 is TGCGCCACCCGGGGGGGTAGCTACGAGCAGTACTTC.

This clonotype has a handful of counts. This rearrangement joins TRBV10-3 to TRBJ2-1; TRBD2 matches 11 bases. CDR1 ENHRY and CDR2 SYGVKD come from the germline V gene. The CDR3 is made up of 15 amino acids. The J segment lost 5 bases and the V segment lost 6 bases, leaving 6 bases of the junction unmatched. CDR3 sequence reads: CAISDIAGGDNEQFF. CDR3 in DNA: TGTGCCATCAGCGATATAGCGGGAGGGGACAATGAGCAGTTCTTC.

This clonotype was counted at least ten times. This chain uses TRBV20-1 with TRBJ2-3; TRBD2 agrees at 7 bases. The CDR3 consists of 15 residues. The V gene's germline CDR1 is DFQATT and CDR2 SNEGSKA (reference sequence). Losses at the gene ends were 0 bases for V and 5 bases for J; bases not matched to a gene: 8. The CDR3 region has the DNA TGCAGTGCTAGAGATTTGGCTAGCGGTGAAGATACGCAGTATTTT. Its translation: CSARDLASGEDTQYF.

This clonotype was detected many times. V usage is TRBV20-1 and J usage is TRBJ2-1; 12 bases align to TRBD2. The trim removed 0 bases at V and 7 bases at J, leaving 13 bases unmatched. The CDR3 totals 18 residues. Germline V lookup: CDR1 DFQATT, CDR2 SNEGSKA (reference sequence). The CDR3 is CSARDLGLAGGPGNEQFF. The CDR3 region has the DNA TGCAGTGCTAGAGATCTCGGGCTAGCGGGAGGGCCGGGGAATGAGCAGTTCTTC.

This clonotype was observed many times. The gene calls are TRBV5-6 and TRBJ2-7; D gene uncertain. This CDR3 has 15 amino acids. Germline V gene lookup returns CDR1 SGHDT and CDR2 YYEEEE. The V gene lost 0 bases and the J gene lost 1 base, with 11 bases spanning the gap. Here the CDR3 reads CASSLADGRSYEQYF. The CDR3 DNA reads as TGTGCCAGCAGCTTGGCCGATGGGCGGTCCTACGAGCAGTACTTC.

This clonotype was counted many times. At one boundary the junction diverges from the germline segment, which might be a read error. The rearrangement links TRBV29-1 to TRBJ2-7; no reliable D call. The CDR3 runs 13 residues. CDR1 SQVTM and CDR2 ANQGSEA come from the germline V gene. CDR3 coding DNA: TGCAGCGTAGAAGCCGTGAGTTCCTACGAGCAGTACTTC. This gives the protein CSVEAVSSYEQYF.

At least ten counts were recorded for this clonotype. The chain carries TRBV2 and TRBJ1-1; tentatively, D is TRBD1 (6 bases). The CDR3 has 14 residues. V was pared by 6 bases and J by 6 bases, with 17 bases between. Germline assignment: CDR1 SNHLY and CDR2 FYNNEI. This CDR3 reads CASSRDTKKPEAFF. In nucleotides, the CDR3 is TGTGCCAGCAGCCGGGACACCAAAAAACCTGAAGCTTTCTTT.

Here the CDR3 DNA reads TGTGCCAGCACTCACGGCACTGAAGCTTTCTTT. It translates to CASTHGTEAFF. V is TRBV6-6 and J is TRBJ1-1; no definite D call. V lost 7 bases and J lost 4, with 7 bases in between. This CDR3 comprises 11 residues. The V gene's germline CDR1 is MNHNY and CDR2 SVGAGI (reference sequence).

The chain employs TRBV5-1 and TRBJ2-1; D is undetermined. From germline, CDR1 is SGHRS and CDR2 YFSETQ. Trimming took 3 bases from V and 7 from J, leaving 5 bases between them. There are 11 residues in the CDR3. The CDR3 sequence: CASSSDNEQFF. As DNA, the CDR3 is TGCGCCAGCAGCTCCGATAATGAGCAGTTCTTC.